This T cell receptor beta chain was sequenced in a study of T cells after yellow fever vaccination. MiXCR, applied by TCRdb to the 5' RACE reads, yields one record per CDR3 protein. Of 400,000 to 450,000 distinct CDR3 sequences in the sample, under 20% were seen once. The CDR3 has 13 amino acids. CDR1 and CDR2 (germline): SQVTM, ANQGSEA. V gave up 6 bases and J gave up 1 base; unmatched junction bases: 6. Specimen: PBMCs, collected before the yellow fever booster vaccination. This receptor was taken from a man younger than 35 who received the YFV17D yellow fever vaccine. The chain recombines TRBV29-1 with TRBJ2-7; TRBD1 aligns across 7 bases. CDR3 coding DNA: TGCAGCGTAGGGGGACAGTATTCCTACGAGCAGTACTTC. Its protein is CSVGGQYSYEQYF.